This T cell receptor beta chain was sequenced during a study of cytomegalovirus exposure and HLA in healthy donors. Overall study findings and caveats: Most sequenced TCRs were rare (though some public TCRs occurred in many donors). Later analysis identified a missense DCLRE1C variant that was linked to TCR beta V- and J-gene trimming. Sequencing depth roughly uniform across donors was assumed in presence/absence analyses.

The V end lost 5 bases, the J end lost 12 bases, and 17 bases lay between the germline ends. CDR1 and CDR2 (germline): MNHEY, SMNVEV (reference sequence). This CDR3 has 12 amino acids. 60 Vbeta and 13 Jbeta primers were used in PCR. Produced via immunoSEQ multiplex PCR; TCRdb's table is partial and in-frame only. The data contain 200,000 to 300,000 clones, roughly four fifths of them singletons. In its sample, this clone was seen a few times. Its cognate antigen is unknown. V usage is TRBV27 and J usage is TRBJ2-7, with D perhaps matching TRBD1 (6 bases). The sequence came from a woman between 40 and 50 years old in good health and CMV-seropositive. The sequenced sample was PBMCs. The DNA for the CDR3 is TGTGCCAGCAGTCAACAGGGTTTTCGGTGGTACTTC. Translated: CASSQQGFRWYF.